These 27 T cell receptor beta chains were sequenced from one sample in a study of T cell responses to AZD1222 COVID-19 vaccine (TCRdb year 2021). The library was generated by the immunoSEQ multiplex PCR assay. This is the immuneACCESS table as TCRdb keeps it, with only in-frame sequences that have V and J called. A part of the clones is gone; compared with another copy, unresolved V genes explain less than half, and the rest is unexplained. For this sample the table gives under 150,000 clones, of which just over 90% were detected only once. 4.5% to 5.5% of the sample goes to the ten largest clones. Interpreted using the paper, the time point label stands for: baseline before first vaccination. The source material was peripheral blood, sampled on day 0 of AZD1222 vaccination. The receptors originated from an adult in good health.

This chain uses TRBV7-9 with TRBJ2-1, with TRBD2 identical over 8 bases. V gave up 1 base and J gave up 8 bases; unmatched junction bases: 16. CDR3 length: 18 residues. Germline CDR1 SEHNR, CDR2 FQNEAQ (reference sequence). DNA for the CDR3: TGTGCCAGCAGCTTAGTTAAATGGGAACGGGAGGGGACCTATGAGCAGTTCTTC. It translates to CASSLVKWEREGTYEQFF.

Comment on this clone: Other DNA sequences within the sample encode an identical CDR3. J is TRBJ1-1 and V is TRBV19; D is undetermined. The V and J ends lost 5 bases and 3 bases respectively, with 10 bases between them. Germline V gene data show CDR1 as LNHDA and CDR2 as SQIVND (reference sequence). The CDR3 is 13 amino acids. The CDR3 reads CASSLGRDTEAFF. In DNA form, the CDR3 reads TGTGCCAGTAGTCTTGGTAGGGACACTGAAGCTTTCTTT.

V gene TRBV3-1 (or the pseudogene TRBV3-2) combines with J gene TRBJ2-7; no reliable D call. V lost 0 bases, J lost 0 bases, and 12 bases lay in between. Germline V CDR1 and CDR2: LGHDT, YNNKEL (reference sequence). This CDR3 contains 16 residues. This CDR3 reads CASSQEFTTLSYEQYF. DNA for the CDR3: TGTGCCAGCAGCCAAGAGTTTACGACCCTCTCCTACGAGCAGTACTTC.

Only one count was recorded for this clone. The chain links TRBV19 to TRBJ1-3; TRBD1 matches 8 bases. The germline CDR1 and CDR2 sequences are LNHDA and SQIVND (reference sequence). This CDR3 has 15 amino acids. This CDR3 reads CGTGRGQGYGNTIYF. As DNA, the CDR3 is TGTGGCACGGGGCGCGGACAGGGTTATGGAAACACCATATATTTT. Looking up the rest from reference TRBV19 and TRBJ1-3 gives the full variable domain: DGGITQSPKYLFRKEGQNVTLSCEQNLNHDAMYWYRQDPGQGLRLIYYSQIVNDFQKGDIAEGYSVSREKKESFPLTVTSAQKNPTAFYLCGTGRGQGYGNTIYFGEGSWLTVV.

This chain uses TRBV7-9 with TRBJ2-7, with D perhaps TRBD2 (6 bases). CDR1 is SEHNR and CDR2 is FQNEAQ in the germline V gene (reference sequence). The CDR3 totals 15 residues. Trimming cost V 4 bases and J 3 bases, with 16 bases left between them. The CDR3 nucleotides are TGTGCCAGCAGCTCTGCGGGACCTTATTACTACGAGCAGTACTTC. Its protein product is CASSSAGPYYYEQYF.

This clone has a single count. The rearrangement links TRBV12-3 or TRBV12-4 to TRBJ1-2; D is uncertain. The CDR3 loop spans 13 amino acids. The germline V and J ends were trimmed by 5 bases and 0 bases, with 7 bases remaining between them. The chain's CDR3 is CASSQTANYGYTF. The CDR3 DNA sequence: TGTGCCAGCAGTCAAACAGCTAACTATGGCTACACCTTC.

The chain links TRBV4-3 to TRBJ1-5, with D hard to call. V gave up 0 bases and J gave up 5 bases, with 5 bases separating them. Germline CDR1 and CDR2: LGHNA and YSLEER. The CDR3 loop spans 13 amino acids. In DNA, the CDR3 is TGCGCCAGCAGCCAAGAGATATATCAGCCCCAGCATTTT. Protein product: CASSQEIYQPQHF.

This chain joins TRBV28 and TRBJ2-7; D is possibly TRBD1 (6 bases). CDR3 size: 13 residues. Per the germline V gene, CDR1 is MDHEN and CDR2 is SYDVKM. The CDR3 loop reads CAVLDRSSYEQYF. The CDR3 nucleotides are TGTGCGGTCCTGGACAGAAGCTCCTACGAGCAGTACTTC.

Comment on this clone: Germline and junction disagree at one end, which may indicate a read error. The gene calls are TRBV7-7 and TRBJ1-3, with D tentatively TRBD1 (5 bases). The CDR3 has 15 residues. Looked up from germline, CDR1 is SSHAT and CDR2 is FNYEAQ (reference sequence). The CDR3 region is CASSLAGDPGNTIYF. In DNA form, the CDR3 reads TGTGCTAGCAGCTTAGCCGGGGACCCAGGAAACACCATATATTTT.

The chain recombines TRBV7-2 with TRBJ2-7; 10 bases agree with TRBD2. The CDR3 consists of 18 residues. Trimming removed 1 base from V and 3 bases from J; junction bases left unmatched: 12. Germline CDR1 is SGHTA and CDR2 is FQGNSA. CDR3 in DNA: TGTGCCAGCAGCTTAGATCGGCCTAGCGGGAGCCAAGGCTACGAGCAGTACTTC. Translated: CASSLDRPSGSQGYEQYF.

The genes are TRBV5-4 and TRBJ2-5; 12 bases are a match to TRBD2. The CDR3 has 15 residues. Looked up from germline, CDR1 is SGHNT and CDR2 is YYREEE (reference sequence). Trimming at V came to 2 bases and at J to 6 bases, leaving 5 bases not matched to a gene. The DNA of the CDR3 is TGTGCCAGCAGCTTCTCTAGCGGGGGGGGAAAGACCCAGTACTTC. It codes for CASSFSSGGGKTQYF. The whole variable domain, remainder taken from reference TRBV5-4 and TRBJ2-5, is ETGVTQSPTHLIKTRGQQVTLRCSSQSGHNTVSWYQQALGQGPQFIFQYYREEENGRGNFPPRFSGLQFPNYSSELNVNALELDDSALYLCASSFSSGGGKTQYFGPGTRLLVL.

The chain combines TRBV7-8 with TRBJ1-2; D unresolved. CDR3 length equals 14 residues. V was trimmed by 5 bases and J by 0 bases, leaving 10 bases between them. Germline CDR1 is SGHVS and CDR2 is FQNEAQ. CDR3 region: CASSPGPANYGYTF. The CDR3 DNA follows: TGTGCCAGCAGCCCGGGCCCAGCTAACTATGGCTACACCTTC. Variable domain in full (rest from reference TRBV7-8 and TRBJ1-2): GAGVSQSPRYKVAKRGQDVALRCDPISGHVSLFWYQQALGQGPEFLTYFQNEAQLDKSGLPSDRFFAERPEGSVSTLKIQRTQQEDSAVYLCASSPGPANYGYTFGSGTRLTVV.

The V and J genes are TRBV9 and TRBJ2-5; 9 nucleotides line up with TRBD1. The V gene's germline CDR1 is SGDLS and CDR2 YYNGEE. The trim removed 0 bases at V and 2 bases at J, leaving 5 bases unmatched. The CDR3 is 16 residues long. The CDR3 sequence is CASSVAYRGPQETQYF. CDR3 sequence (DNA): TGTGCCAGCAGCGTAGCTTACAGGGGGCCTCAAGAGACCCAGTACTTC.

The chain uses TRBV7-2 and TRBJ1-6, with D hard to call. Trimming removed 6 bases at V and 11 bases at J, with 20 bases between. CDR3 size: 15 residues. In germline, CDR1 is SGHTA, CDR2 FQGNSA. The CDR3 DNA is TGTGCCAGCAGTCCCCCGGGGTCCGGTCAGGCACCCCTCCACTTT. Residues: CASSPPGSGQAPLHF. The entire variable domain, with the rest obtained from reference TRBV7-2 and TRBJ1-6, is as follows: GAGVSQSPSNKVTEKGKDVELRCDPISGHTALYWYRQSLGQGLEFLIYFQGNSAPDKSGLPSDRFSAERTGGSVSTLTIQRTQQEDSAVYLCASSPPGSGQAPLHFGNGTRLTVT.

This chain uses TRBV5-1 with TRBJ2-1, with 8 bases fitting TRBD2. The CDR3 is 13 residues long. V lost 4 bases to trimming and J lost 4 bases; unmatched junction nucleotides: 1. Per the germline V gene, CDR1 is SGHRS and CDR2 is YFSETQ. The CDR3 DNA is TGCGCCAGCAGCGCTAGCGGGTACAATGAGCAGTTCTTC. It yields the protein CASSASGYNEQFF.

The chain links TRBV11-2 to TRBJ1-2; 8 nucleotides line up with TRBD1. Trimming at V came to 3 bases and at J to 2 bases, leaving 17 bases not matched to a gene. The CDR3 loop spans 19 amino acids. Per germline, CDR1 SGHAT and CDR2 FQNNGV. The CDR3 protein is CASSFYQRQGPPVNYGYTF. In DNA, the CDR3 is TGTGCCAGCAGCTTTTATCAAAGACAGGGGCCGCCCGTGAACTATGGCTACACCTTC.

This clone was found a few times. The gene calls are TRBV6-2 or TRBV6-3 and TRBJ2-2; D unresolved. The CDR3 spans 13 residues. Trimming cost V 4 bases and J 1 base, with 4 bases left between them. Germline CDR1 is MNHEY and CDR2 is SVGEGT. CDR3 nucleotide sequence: TGTGCCAGCAGTTTTAAGAACACCGGGGAGCTGTTTTTT. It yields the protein CASSFKNTGELFF.

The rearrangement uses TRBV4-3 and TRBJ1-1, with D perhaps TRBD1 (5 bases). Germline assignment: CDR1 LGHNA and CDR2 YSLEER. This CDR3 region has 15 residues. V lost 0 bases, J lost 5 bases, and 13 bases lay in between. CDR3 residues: CASSQDVGAVTEAFF. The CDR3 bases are TGCGCCAGCAGCCAAGATGTAGGGGCAGTAACTGAAGCTTTCTTT.

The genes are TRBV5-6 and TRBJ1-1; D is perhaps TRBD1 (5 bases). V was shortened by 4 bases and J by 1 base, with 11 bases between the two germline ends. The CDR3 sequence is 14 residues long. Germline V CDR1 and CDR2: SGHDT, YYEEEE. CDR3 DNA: TGTGCCAGCAGCCCGTACAGGAGGAACACTGAAGCTTTCTTT. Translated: CASSPYRRNTEAFF.

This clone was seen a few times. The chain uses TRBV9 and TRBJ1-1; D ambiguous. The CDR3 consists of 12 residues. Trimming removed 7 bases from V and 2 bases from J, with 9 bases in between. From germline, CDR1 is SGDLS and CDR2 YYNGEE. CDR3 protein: CASRSPNTEAFF. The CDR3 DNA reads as TGTGCCAGCCGAAGCCCTAACACTGAAGCTTTCTTT. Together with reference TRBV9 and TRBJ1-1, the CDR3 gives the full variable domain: DSGVTQTPKHLITATGQRVTLRCSPRSGDLSVYWYQQSLDQGLQFLIQYYNGEERAKGNILERFSAQQFPDLHSELNLSSLELGDSALYFCASRSPNTEAFFGQGTRLTVV.

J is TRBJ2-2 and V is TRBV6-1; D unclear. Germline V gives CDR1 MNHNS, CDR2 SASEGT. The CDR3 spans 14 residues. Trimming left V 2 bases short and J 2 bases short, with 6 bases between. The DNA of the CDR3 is TGTGCCAGCAGTGAACTTTTTAACACCGGGGAGCTGTTTTTT. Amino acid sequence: CASSELFNTGELFF.

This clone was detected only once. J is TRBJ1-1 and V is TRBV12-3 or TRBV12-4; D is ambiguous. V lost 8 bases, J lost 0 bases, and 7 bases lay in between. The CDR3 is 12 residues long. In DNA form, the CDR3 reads TGTGCCAGCCTCAGCTTGAACACTGAAGCTTTCTTT. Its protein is CASLSLNTEAFF.

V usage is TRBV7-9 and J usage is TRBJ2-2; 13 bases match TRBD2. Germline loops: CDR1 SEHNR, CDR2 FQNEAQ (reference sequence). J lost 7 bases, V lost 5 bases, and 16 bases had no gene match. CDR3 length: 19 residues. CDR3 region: CASSPHERTSGRGGGELFF. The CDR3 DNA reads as TGTGCCAGCAGCCCCCACGAACGGACTAGCGGGAGAGGAGGCGGGGAGCTGTTTTTT.

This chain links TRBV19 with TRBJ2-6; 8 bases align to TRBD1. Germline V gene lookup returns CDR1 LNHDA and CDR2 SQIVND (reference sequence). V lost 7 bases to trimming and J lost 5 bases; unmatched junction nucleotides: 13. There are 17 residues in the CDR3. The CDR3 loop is CASNPRTGSSRANVLTF. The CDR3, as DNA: TGTGCCAGTAACCCAAGGACAGGGAGCTCGAGGGCCAACGTCCTGACTTTC.

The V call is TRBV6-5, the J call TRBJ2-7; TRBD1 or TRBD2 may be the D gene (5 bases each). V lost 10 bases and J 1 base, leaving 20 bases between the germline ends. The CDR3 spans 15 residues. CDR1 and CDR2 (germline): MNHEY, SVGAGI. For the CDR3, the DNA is TGTGCCAACCAGACCCCCCAGTGGGGGTCCTACGAGCAGTACTTC. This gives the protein CANQTPQWGSYEQYF.

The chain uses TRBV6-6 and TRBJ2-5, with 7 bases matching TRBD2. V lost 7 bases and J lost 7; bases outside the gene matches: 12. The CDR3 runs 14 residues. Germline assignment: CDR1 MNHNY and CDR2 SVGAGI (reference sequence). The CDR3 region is CASINAGEMRTQYF. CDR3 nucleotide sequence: TGTGCCAGCATTAACGCGGGGGAAATGAGGACCCAGTACTTC.

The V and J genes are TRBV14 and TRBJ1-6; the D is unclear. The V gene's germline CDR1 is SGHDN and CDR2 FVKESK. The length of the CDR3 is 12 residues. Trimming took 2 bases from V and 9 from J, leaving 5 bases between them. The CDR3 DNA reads TGTGCCAGCAGCCAACAACCTTCACCCCTCCACTTT. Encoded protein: CASSQQPSPLHF.